This passage covers 10 T cell receptor beta chains from one sample sequenced in a study of cytomegalovirus exposure and HLA in healthy donors. It was with 60 Vbeta and 13 Jbeta primers that the PCR ran. Method: immunoSEQ multiplex PCR; TCRdb's copy keeps in-frame clones and lacks some. The sample records some 120,000 clones, about 72% being singletons. Sample: PBMCs. The receptors derive from a man younger than 40 in good health and CMV-seropositive.

V gene TRBV7-8 combines with J gene TRBJ2-1; 7 bases align to TRBD1. There are 16 residues in the CDR3. Germline trimming cut 1 base from V and 7 bases from J; bases unmatched to any gene: 10. Germline CDR1 is SGHVS and CDR2 is FQNEAQ. The CDR3 bases are TGTGCCAGCAGCTTAGTAGCCTACGGCAGGGGGAATGAGCAGTTCTTC. It encodes CASSLVAYGRGNEQFF.

The chain joins TRBV5-4 to TRBJ1-1, with D possibly being TRBD1 (5 bases). The length of the CDR3 is 16 residues. Germline values: CDR1 SGHNT, CDR2 YYREEE (reference sequence). The germline V and J ends were trimmed by 0 bases and 1 base, with 13 bases remaining between them. The CDR3 protein is CASSLGRGRPNTEAFF. The CDR3 DNA sequence: TGTGCCAGCAGCTTGGGAAGGGGTCGGCCGAACACTGAAGCTTTCTTT.

The chain carries TRBV5-6 and TRBJ2-7, with a possible D match to TRBD2 (5 bases). The length of the CDR3 is 14 residues. From germline, CDR1 is SGHDT and CDR2 YYEEEE. Trimming took off 0 bases at V and 3 bases at J, with 10 bases between the two ends. The CDR3 DNA reads as TGTGCCAGCAGCTTGGACGTAGCGAACTACGAGCAGTACTTC. Translating it yields CASSLDVANYEQYF.

V is TRBV6-5 and J is TRBJ2-7; possibly TRBD2 for D (6 bases). V shed 6 bases and J shed 0 bases, with 12 bases lying between them. The CDR3 spans 14 residues. In germline, CDR1 is MNHEY, CDR2 SVGAGI. CDR3 nucleotides: TGTGCCAGCAGGGGGACTCTAAGCTCCTACGAGCAGTACTTC. Its translation is CASRGTLSSYEQYF.

This sequence joins TRBV6-1 and TRBJ2-7; TRBD2 is a possible D gene (6 bases). Germline values: CDR1 MNHNS, CDR2 SASEGT. Trimming removed 1 base from V and 7 bases from J, with 11 bases in between. This CDR3 has 13 residues. CDR3 in amino acids: CASSEGGAGEQYF. The CDR3 DNA reads TGTGCCAGCAGTGAAGGAGGGGCGGGAGAGCAGTACTTC.

The V call is TRBV6-1, the J call TRBJ2-1, with 7 bases identical to TRBD2. The CDR3 loop spans 15 amino acids. CDR1 is MNHNS, CDR2 SASEGT, per germline. The V and J ends lost 10 bases and 1 base, in that order; junction bases with no gene match: 10. The CDR3 DNA follows: TGTGCCACCCGAACCTCTAGCGGATCCTACAATGAGCAGTTCTTC. It encodes CATRTSSGSYNEQFF.

The chain carries TRBV5-4 and TRBJ1-1; D might be TRBD1 (6 bases). Germline V gene lookup returns CDR1 SGHNT and CDR2 YYREEE (reference sequence). This CDR3 contains 17 residues. V lost 1 base to trimming and J lost 9 bases, with 25 bases between them. DNA for the CDR3: TGTGCCAGCAGCTTGACGGGAGGGGGGTTGCTCGGTAGAAAAGCTTTCTTT. It is translated as CASSLTGGGLLGRKAFF.

The V and J genes are TRBV2 and TRBJ2-5; tentatively, D is TRBD2 (6 bases). Germline V gene data show CDR1 as SNHLY and CDR2 as FYNNEI. The length of the CDR3 is 14 residues. Trimming took 3 bases from V and 3 from J, leaving 11 bases between them. In DNA form, the CDR3 reads TGTGCCAGCAGTGATCGGCGGGGTAAAGAGACCCAGTACTTC. Its translation: CASSDRRGKETQYF.

The chain uses TRBV4-2 and TRBJ2-3; the match to TRBD2 covers 11 bases. V gave up 0 bases and J gave up 5 bases; unmatched junction bases: 4. The length of the CDR3 is 16 residues. CDR1 is LGHNA, CDR2 YNFKEQ, per germline. CDR3: CASSQDWLAGGDTQYF. The CDR3 nucleotides read TGTGCCAGCAGCCAAGATTGGCTAGCGGGAGGAGATACGCAGTATTTT.

The chain links TRBV28 to TRBJ2-3, with D maybe TRBD1 (6 bases). Trimming left V 3 bases short and J 3 bases short, with 10 bases between. CDR1 and CDR2 (germline): MDHEN, SYDVKM. This CDR3 has 14 amino acids. This chain's CDR3 is CASSFSRGTDTQYF. CDR3 bases: TGTGCCAGCAGTTTTTCCAGGGGTACAGATACGCAGTATTTT.